This entry features one T cell receptor (beta chain) sequence. Its cognate antigen is unknown. The source of the sample is a study of cytomegalovirus exposure and HLA in healthy donors. Study-wide context: There were approximately 400 genotyped donors. Of these, 81% fell in the genetic ancestry cluster associated with self-reported Caucasian donors. Overall study findings and caveats: As a later analysis showed, several of the most significant clusters appeared to be linked to common viral pathogens.

Trimming cost V 8 bases and J 6 bases, with 11 bases left between them. CDR3 length: 11 amino acids. From germline, CDR1 is LNHDA and CDR2 SQIVND (reference sequence). Researchers ran the PCR with 60 Vbeta and 13 Jbeta primers. Profiled with immunoSEQ multiplex PCR; TCRdb holds only in-frame clones, not every one. The repertoire holds 210,000 or so clones, with around four fifths as singletons. This clonotype was obtained from a boy aged 5-17 years in good health and CMV-seronegative. V gene TRBV19 combines with J gene TRBJ2-7, with D perhaps matching TRBD2 (6 bases). Material: PBMCs. In DNA form, the CDR3 reads TGTGCCAGTGGTCTAGCGTTCGAGCAGTACTTC. Amino acids: CASGLAFEQYF.